This TCR beta chain stems from a study of blood T cells in healthy people across ages. Findings of the study overall: Higher diversity and more naive CD4+ cells were features of long-lived donors, compared to aged donors. Expanded clonotype shifts may have been confounded, as the donors had an unknown CMV status.

Germline trimming cut 4 bases from V and 2 bases from J; bases unmatched to any gene: 10. Germline CDR1 and CDR2: SGDLS and YYNGEE. The CDR3 extends over 16 amino acids. The table lists this clonotype with a few counts. Its antigen is unidentified. The second PCR ran roughly 7 to 12 cycles with a sample-barcoded 5' primer and J-beta primers. Every molecule of cDNA carried a tag from a template-switch adaptor with 12 random nucleotides. In TCRdb, the 5' RACE reads were re-called with MiXCR into one record per CDR3 protein. Here the sample spans 500,000 to 700,000 distinct CDR3 sequences, under 30% being singletons.

The chain employs TRBV9 and TRBJ2-3, with TRBD2 matching 7 bases. Specimen: blood. This clonotype originated in a woman older than 75 in good health. The CDR3 DNA is TGTGCCAGCAGCCGCCGAGAGAGCGGGGTCACAGATACGCAGTATTTT. The encoded protein is CASSRRESGVTDTQYF.